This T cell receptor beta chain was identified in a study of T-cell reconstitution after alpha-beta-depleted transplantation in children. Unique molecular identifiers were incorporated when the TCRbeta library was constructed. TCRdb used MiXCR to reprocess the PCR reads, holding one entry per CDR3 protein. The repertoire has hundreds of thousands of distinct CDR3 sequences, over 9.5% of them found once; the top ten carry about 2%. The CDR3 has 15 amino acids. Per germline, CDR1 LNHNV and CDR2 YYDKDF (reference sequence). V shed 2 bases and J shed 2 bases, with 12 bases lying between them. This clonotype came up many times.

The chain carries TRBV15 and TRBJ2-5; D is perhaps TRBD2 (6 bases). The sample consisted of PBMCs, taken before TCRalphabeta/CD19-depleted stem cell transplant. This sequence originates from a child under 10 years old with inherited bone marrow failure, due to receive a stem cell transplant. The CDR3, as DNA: TGTGCCACCAGCAGATCCGGGACTCCTCAAGAGACCCAGTACTTC. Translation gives CATSRSGTPQETQYF.